This entry describes one T cell receptor (beta chain). This sample is drawn from a study of early T cells in non-severe SARS-CoV-2 infection. The CDR3 covers 14 residues. V was clipped by 7 bases and J by 0 bases, with 12 bases between them. Germline V gene data show CDR1 as MNHEY and CDR2 as SVGAGI. TCRdb used MiXCR to reprocess the 5' RACE reads, holding one entry per CDR3 protein. The sample gives tens of thousands of distinct CDR3 sequences, around 20% of which show up once; approximately 15% is in the top ten. The receptor was isolated from an adult who was a healthcare worker with PCR-confirmed SARS-CoV-2 infection or an uninfected control (not recorded which). The sequencing used whole blood, collected at baseline. The rearrangement links TRBV6-5 to TRBJ1-2; D is unresolved. CDR3 in amino acids: CASTPAPANYGYTF. The DNA of the CDR3 is TGTGCCAGCACCCCAGCACCAGCTAACTATGGCTACACCTTC.